This TCR beta chain appears in the sequencing data of a study of cytomegalovirus exposure and HLA in healthy donors. Study at large: Samples from HLA-typed donors yielded about 85 million unique TCRs in an early data release.

In the PCR, 60 Vbeta and 13 Jbeta primers were used. This table comes from immunoSEQ multiplex PCR, and its TCRdb copy is limited to in-frame clones, with some not included. Of 99,000 or so clones listed, about 69% are singletons. Germline CDR1 SGHDT, CDR2 YYEEEE. The CDR3 is 12 residues long. V lost 3 bases to trimming and J lost 2 bases, with 6 bases between them. The sequenced material came from PBMCs. The TCR originated in a middle-aged man in good health and CMV-seronegative. The chain uses TRBV5-6 and TRBJ2-7, with D uncertain. CDR3 region: CASSSFPYEQYF. The CDR3 bases are TGTGCCAGCAGCTCCTTCCCCTACGAGCAGTACTTC.